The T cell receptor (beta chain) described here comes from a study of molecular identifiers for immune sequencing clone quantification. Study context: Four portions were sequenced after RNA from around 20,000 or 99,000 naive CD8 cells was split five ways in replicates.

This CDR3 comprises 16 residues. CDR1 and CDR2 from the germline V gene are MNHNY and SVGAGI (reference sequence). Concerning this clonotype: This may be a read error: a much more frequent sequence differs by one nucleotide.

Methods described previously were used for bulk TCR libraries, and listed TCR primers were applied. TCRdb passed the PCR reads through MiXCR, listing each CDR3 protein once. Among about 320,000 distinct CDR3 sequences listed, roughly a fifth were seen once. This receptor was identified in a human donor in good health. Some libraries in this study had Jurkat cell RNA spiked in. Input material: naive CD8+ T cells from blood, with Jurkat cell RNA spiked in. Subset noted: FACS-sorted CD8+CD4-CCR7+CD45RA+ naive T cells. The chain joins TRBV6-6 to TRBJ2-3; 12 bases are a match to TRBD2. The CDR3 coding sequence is TGTGCCAGCAGTTACTTTAAACTAGCGGGAGGAGATACGCGGTATTTT. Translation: CASSYFKLAGGDTRYF.